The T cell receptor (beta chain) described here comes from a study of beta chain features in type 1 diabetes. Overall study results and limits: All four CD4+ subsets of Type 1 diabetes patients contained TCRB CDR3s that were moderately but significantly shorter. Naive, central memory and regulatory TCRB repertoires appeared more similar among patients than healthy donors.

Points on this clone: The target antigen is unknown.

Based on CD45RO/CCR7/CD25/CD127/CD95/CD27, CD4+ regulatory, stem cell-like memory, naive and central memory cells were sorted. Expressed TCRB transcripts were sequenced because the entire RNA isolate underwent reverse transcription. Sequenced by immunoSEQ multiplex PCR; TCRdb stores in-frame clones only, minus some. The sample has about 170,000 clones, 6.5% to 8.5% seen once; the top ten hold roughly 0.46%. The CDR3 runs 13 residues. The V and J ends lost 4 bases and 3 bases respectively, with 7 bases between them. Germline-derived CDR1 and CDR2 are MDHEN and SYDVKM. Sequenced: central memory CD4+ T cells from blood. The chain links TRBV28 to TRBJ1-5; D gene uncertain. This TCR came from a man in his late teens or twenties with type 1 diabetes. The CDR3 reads CASSWAVNQPQHF. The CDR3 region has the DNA TGTGCCAGCAGTTGGGCCGTCAATCAGCCCCAGCATTTT.